This T cell receptor (beta chain) is drawn from a study of radiotherapy plus CTLA-4 blockade in lung cancer. Using immunoSEQ multiplex PCR, the repertoire was profiled, and TCRdb retains in-frame clones only, with some absent. The sample comprises about 76,000 clones, around 79% of which are singletons, and 22% rests with the top ten. CDR3 length equals 14 residues. CDR1 is LNHDA, CDR2 SQIVND, per germline (reference sequence). V lost 7 bases to trimming and J lost 6 bases, with 16 bases between them. Points on this clone: Its antigen is still unknown.

Study results and limitations: Radiotherapy was combined with ipilimumab, and tumor-derived TCR clones then expanded in blood.

The sequence came from a human donor with non-small cell lung cancer whose response to radiotherapy plus ipilimumab could not be evaluated. Some clones in this sample may be carry-over from other donors' samples. The chain couples TRBV19 to TRBJ1-5; D might be TRBD1 (5 bases). Here the sequenced sample was peripheral blood, taken from a patient treated with radiotherapy plus ipilimumab. The CDR3 sequence: CASTKQAVGQPQHF. As DNA, the CDR3 is TGTGCCAGTACTAAACAGGCGGTGGGTCAGCCCCAGCATTTT.